This T cell receptor beta chain was captured in a study of OX40 agonist ivuxolimab in advanced cancers. In the study overall: About 44% of patients had received prior checkpoint inhibitor therapy. Three patients showed partial responses: one hepatocellular carcinoma and two cutaneous melanoma cases.

The CDR3 extends over 15 amino acids. V lost 8 bases, J lost 6 bases, and 22 bases lay in between. CDR1 and CDR2 from the germline V gene are MNHEY and SVGAGI. Clones were read by immunoSEQ multiplex PCR, and TCRdb kept only the in-frame ones, dropping some. This table holds 83,000 or so clones, approximately 84% found once. Study-wide results and caveats: Clonal expansion was among the lowest in partial responders at 0.1-3.0 mg/kg, especially CD8+.

About this clone itself: Antigen unknown.

The sample consisted of CD4+ or CD8+ T cells sorted from blood, taken in a trial of the OX40 agonist ivuxolimab. The TCR originated in an adult with an advanced solid tumor such as melanoma, head and neck, liver or kidney cancer. The gene calls are TRBV6-5 and TRBJ1-1, with a possible D match to TRBD1 (6 bases). The CDR3 loop is CASCSGGTHGAEAFF. CDR3 nucleotide sequence: TGTGCCAGCTGCAGCGGGGGCACACACGGGGCTGAAGCTTTCTTT.